This TCR beta chain was obtained from a study of OX40 agonist ivuxolimab in advanced cancers. About the research overall: Under the entry rules, prior anti-PD-1, anti-PD-L1 or anti-CTLA-4 therapy was allowed, and around 40% had some. The study's findings and limits: On average, CD8+ T cells had more expanded clones than CD4+.

This clone was seen a few times. Its antigen remains unknown. CDR1 and CDR2 (germline): SGHKS, YYEKEE (reference sequence). The CDR3 is 13 amino acids. Trimming removed 0 bases from V and 3 bases from J, with 7 bases in between. Repertoires were generated with immunoSEQ multiplex PCR, while TCRdb's copy carries only in-frame clones and drops some. The sample lists about 8,300 clones; more than 60% were seen once. This receptor was taken from an adult with an advanced solid tumor such as melanoma, head and neck, liver or kidney cancer. The sample was CD4+ or CD8+ T cells sorted from blood, taken in a trial of the OX40 agonist ivuxolimab. The chain is built from TRBV5-5 and TRBJ2-7; D is perhaps TRBD1 or TRBD2 (5 bases each). CDR3 loop: CASSLVGDYEQYF. CDR3 in DNA: TGTGCCAGCAGCTTGGTGGGGGACTACGAGCAGTACTTC.